This TCR beta chain was recorded in a study of beta chain features in type 1 diabetes. Study overall: Sorted cells from all samples, numbering approximately 110,000,000, were examined.

Concerning this clone: Its target is not known.

Sorted cells reached over 98% purity in every population. The CDR3 runs to 15 residues. V lost 2 bases, J lost 7 bases, and 7 bases stayed unmatched. Per the germline V gene, CDR1 is MNHNS and CDR2 is SASEGT. The isolated RNA, all of it, was reverse transcribed, so expressed TCRB transcripts were what got sequenced. Some clones are missing from TCRdb's copy, which holds only in-frame ones; the method was immunoSEQ multiplex PCR. Here the sample spans 300,000 to 350,000 clones, approximately 8% being singletons. General study points: TCRB rearrangement may or may not be influenced by HLA type; here this remained unresolved. Insertions at VDJ junctions were less frequent in type 1 diabetes patients. These patients also deleted more nucleotides at the same junctions.

This chain links TRBV6-1 with TRBJ2-1; the match to TRBD1 covers 8 bases. Sequencing was done on a sample of central memory CD4+ T cells from blood. This TCR came from a woman aged 18-30 years in good health. CDR3 in DNA: TGTGCCAGCAGTGAACAAGGGACAGGTTTGAATGAGCAGTTCTTC. As protein: CASSEQGTGLNEQFF.